These 20 T cell receptor beta chains were all obtained from the same sample, sequenced in a study of OX40 agonist ivuxolimab in advanced cancers. Clones were read by immunoSEQ multiplex PCR, and TCRdb kept only the in-frame ones, dropping some. The repertoire holds roughly 93,000 clones, with approximately 80% as singletons. The sample here was CD4+ or CD8+ T cells sorted from blood, taken in a trial of the OX40 agonist ivuxolimab. Every receptor here comes from an adult with an advanced solid tumor such as melanoma, head and neck, liver or kidney cancer.

This chain links TRBV5-1 with TRBJ2-7; 8 positions agree with TRBD1. This CDR3 has 15 residues. Per germline, CDR1 SGHRS and CDR2 YFSETQ. Losses at the gene ends were 2 bases for V and 5 bases for J; bases not matched to a gene: 9. CDR3 residues: CASSFTGTGAHEQYF. The CDR3 DNA is TGCGCCAGCAGCTTTACCGGGACAGGTGCCCACGAGCAGTACTTC.

The V call is TRBV5-1, the J call TRBJ1-4, with D possibly being TRBD1 (6 bases). Germline CDR1 reads SGHRS; CDR2 reads YFSETQ. The CDR3 spans 15 residues. V was trimmed by 3 bases and J by 7 bases, leaving 16 bases between them. The CDR3 DNA reads as TGCGCCAGCAGCTCCACAGCGGGCAGGGGTGAAAAACTGTTTTTT. Its protein is CASSSTAGRGEKLFF.

The CDR3: CASSRTVNEKLFF. The CDR3 DNA sequence: TGTGCCAGCAGCAGGACAGTAAATGAAAAACTGTTTTTT. This sequence joins TRBV21-1 and TRBJ1-4; the D call of TRBD1 is as the table states it, not checked on the DNA. TRBV21-1 is a pseudogene segment. The length of the CDR3 is 13 residues.

The genes are TRBV19 and TRBJ1-6; no clear D. Germline CDR1 reads LNHDA; CDR2 reads SQIVND (reference sequence). The CDR3 spans 14 residues. The germline V and J ends were trimmed by 2 bases and 5 bases, with 7 bases remaining between them. CDR3 protein: CASSIQEDNSPLHF. The CDR3, as DNA: TGTGCCAGTAGTATACAAGAAGATAATTCACCCCTCCACTTT.

The V call is TRBV9, the J call TRBJ2-2, with 9 bases lining up with TRBD2. V lost 3 bases and J lost 1; bases outside the gene matches: 4. CDR1 and CDR2 from the germline V gene are SGDLS and YYNGEE. The CDR3 length is 16 residues. The CDR3 sequence: CASSAGGGENTGELFF. In nucleotides, the CDR3 is TGTGCCAGCAGCGCTGGCGGGGGGGAGAACACCGGGGAGCTGTTTTTT.

The chain has TRBV5-1 and TRBJ2-1; TRBD2 agrees at 10 bases. The CDR3 extends over 15 amino acids. Germline values: CDR1 SGHRS, CDR2 YFSETQ. V was clipped by 0 bases and J by 9 bases; unmatched bases: 6. CDR3 DNA sequence: TGCGCCAGCAGCTTGGGTCTAGCGGGGGCCGCTGAGCAGTTCTTC. Residues: CASSLGLAGAAEQFF.

CDR3: CASSQRGGGDTQYF. The CDR3, as DNA: TGCGCCAGCAGCCAGCGGGGAGGGGGGGATACGCAGTATTTT. V usage is TRBV4-3 and J usage is TRBJ2-3, with D maybe TRBD2 (7 bases). Germline-derived CDR1 and CDR2 are LGHNA and YSLEER. With 3 bases removed from V and 6 bases from J, the gap between germline ends came to 13 bases. The CDR3 is made up of 14 amino acids.

The chain is built from TRBV18 and TRBJ2-1, with D maybe TRBD1 (6 bases). This CDR3 has 14 amino acids. CDR1 and CDR2 from the germline V gene are KGHSH and LQKENI. V was clipped by 3 bases and J by 8 bases, with 14 bases between them. The CDR3 sequence: CASSPPEGVDEQFF. The CDR3 DNA sequence: TGTGCCAGCTCACCCCCTGAGGGGGTGGATGAGCAGTTCTTC.

The CDR3 bases are TGCGCCAGCAGTCATGTTAGGGTTCAGGACAACACCATATATTTT. Translated, it gives CASSHVRVQDNTIYF. The rearrangement joins TRBV23-1 to TRBJ1-3, with unresolved D. TRBV23-1 is noted as an ORF with a role that remains uncertain. V was clipped by 3 bases and J by 7 bases, with 16 bases between them. The CDR3 has 15 amino acids.

CDR3 in amino acids: CASSLSAWGGGQETQYF. For the CDR3, the DNA is TGTGCCAGCAGCTTATCCGCCTGGGGTGGGGGCCAAGAGACCCAGTACTTC. The chain combines TRBV11-2 with TRBJ2-5; either TRBD1 or TRBD2 may fit D (5 bases each). V was shortened by 2 bases and J by 1 base, with 17 bases between the two germline ends. The CDR3 is 17 residues long. Germline values: CDR1 SGHAT, CDR2 FQNNGV.

This clone was seen only a few times. The rearrangement links TRBV5-8 to TRBJ2-3; 10 bases align to TRBD2. This CDR3 region has 15 residues. J was trimmed by 5 bases and V by 0 bases; bases with no gene match: 3. Germline V lookup: CDR1 SGHTS, CDR2 YDEGEE. The CDR3 bases are TGTGCCAGCAGCTTGGGACTAGCGGGTGGAGATACGCAGTATTTT. It yields the protein CASSLGLAGGDTQYF.

In its sample, this clone was seen once. The chain joins TRBV25-1 to TRBJ2-4; D is undetermined. The CDR3 runs 14 residues. Germline V lookup: CDR1 MGHDK, CDR2 SYGVNS. Trimming took off 2 bases at V and 0 bases at J, with 5 bases between the two ends. CDR3 in amino acids: CASSERKAKNIQYF. Here the CDR3 DNA reads TGTGCCAGCAGTGAACGAAAAGCCAAAAACATTCAGTACTTC. Supplemented by reference TRBV25-1 and TRBJ2-4, the full variable domain reads EADIYQTPRYLVIGTGKKITLECSQTMGHDKMYWYQQDPGMELHLIHYSYGVNSTEKGDLSSESTVSRIRTEHFPLTLESARPSHTSQYLCASSERKAKNIQYFGAGTRLSVL.

This clone was seen only a few times. The chain recombines TRBV6-5 with TRBJ2-7, with 11 bases that match TRBD1. There are 15 residues in the CDR3. With 6 bases clipped from V and 4 bases from J, the junction kept 8 bases outside the gene matches. CDR1 is MNHEY, CDR2 SVGAGI, per germline. Here the CDR3 DNA reads TGTGCCAGCAGAGTCACCGGGACAGGGGGTTACGAGCAGTACTTC. As protein: CASRVTGTGGYEQYF.

The chain couples TRBV5-4 to TRBJ2-7; D uncertain. In germline, CDR1 is SGHNT, CDR2 YYREEE (reference sequence). V was cut by 0 bases and J by 5 bases, with 21 bases left in between. This CDR3 comprises 17 residues. CDR3 amino acids: CASSLVSLGHIRDEQYF. CDR3 DNA sequence: TGTGCCAGCAGCTTGGTGTCCTTAGGTCATATTCGCGACGAGCAGTACTTC.

This chain connects TRBV11-3 to TRBJ2-2; 8 nucleotides match TRBD1. Germline assignment: CDR1 SGHNT and CDR2 YENEEA. With V trimmed by 6 bases and J by 4 bases, 4 bases remained unmatched. This CDR3 is built from 14 residues. CDR3 amino acids: CASRSGGGTGELFF. CDR3 bases: TGTGCCAGCAGATCAGGGGGCGGCACCGGGGAGCTGTTTTTT.

The chain uses TRBV7-9 and TRBJ1-1; D call uncertain. Trimming pared 6 bases from V and 0 bases from J, leaving 14 bases between. This CDR3 region has 15 residues. Germline V lookup: CDR1 SEHNR, CDR2 FQNEAQ (reference sequence). The CDR3 loop is CASRGSGVMNTEAFF. CDR3 nucleotides: TGTGCCAGCAGGGGCTCCGGTGTGATGAACACTGAAGCTTTCTTT.

This clone has just one count. The rearrangement uses TRBV6-1 and TRBJ1-5; no firm D call. V was shortened by 4 bases and J by 2 bases, with 9 bases between the two germline ends. CDR1 is MNHNS and CDR2 is SASEGT in the germline V gene. The CDR3 consists of 14 residues. CDR3: CASSAGGGNQPQHF. For the CDR3, the DNA is TGTGCCAGCAGTGCGGGAGGTGGCAATCAGCCCCAGCATTTT.

The rearrangement links TRBV18 to TRBJ2-5; unclear D gene. The CDR3 is 14 residues long. Trimming took 2 bases from V and 0 from J, leaving 7 bases between them. CDR1 is KGHSH and CDR2 is LQKENI in the germline V gene. The CDR3 nucleotides are TGTGCCAGCTCACCAAGAACGGACCAAGAGACCCAGTACTTC. Amino acids: CASSPRTDQETQYF.

The CDR3 here is CASIGGGSTDTQYF. The DNA for the CDR3 is TGTGCCTCCATAGGGGGGGGCAGCACAGATACGCAGTATTTT. The J gene is TRBJ2-3, the V gene TRBV19; perhaps TRBD2 as D (7 bases). The germline V and J ends were trimmed by 11 bases and 0 bases, with 15 bases remaining between them. CDR1 is LNHDA, CDR2 SQIVND, per germline (reference sequence). The CDR3 is made up of 14 amino acids.

The rearrangement joins TRBV30 to TRBJ1-1; D remains unclear. In germline, CDR1 is GTSNPN, CDR2 SVGIG (reference sequence). V gave up 2 bases and J gave up 3 bases, with 10 bases separating them. This CDR3 is 13 amino acids long. The DNA for the CDR3 is TGTGCCTGGAGTAATTCCCCGGACACTGAAGCTTTCTTT. Its translation is CAWSNSPDTEAFF.